The 7 T cell receptor beta chains listed next were all sequenced from one sample in a study of control samples from healthy donors and cancer patients. The method was immunoSEQ multiplex PCR; TCRdb's version includes in-frame clones alone and lacks a portion of them. The sample yields 250,000 to 300,000 clones, about 80% seen once. The sequencing input was PBMCs. The source is a woman in her sixties with lung cancer.

This clone was seen only once. The CDR3 loop is CASSLGTSGGIRTYEQYF. The DNA for the CDR3 is TGTGCCAGCAGCTTAGGGACTAGCGGGGGTATCAGGACCTACGAGCAGTACTTC. V gene TRBV7-2 combines with J gene TRBJ2-7; 13 nucleotides line up with TRBD2. The V gene end was trimmed by 1 base and the J gene end by 2 bases; junction bases not matched to a gene: 8. The CDR3 loop spans 18 amino acids. Germline V gene lookup returns CDR1 SGHTA and CDR2 FQGNSA.

The V gene is TRBV18, the J gene TRBJ2-7, with TRBD2 matching over 8 bases. Germline V lookup: CDR1 KGHSH, CDR2 LQKENI. The CDR3 is 14 amino acids. V shed 6 bases, J shed 0 bases, and the junction held 4 bases outside the gene matches. Here the CDR3 reads CASSEGTSSYEQYF. CDR3 coding DNA: TGTGCCAGCTCGGAAGGGACTAGCTCCTACGAGCAGTACTTC.

The chain employs TRBV5-6 and TRBJ2-1; no clear D. The ends were cut back, 2 bases at V and 6 bases at J, with 9 bases in the middle. This CDR3 spans 13 amino acids. CDR1 is SGHDT and CDR2 is YYEEEE in the germline V gene. The CDR3 loop is CASSFQGRNEQFF. As DNA, the CDR3 is TGTGCCAGCAGCTTCCAAGGGCGCAATGAGCAGTTCTTC. Complete variable domain (other parts from reference TRBV5-6 and TRBJ2-1): DAGVTQSPTHLIKTRGQQVTLRCSPKSGHDTVSWYQQALGQGPQFIFQYYEEEERQRGNFPDRFSGHQFPNYSSELNVNALLLGDSALYLCASSFQGRNEQFFGPGTRLTVL.

This chain joins TRBV6-5 and TRBJ2-2; possibly TRBD1 for D (6 bases). Per germline, CDR1 MNHEY and CDR2 SVGAGI. V shed 4 bases and J shed 7 bases, with 16 bases lying between them. The CDR3 totals 15 residues. CDR3: CASSSGVASGGELFF. Written as DNA, the CDR3 is TGTGCCAGCAGTTCAGGGGTCGCCTCAGGCGGGGAGCTGTTTTTT.

The J gene is TRBJ2-1, the V gene TRBV5-5, with a possible D match to TRBD2 (5 bases). The CDR3 consists of 16 residues. Trimming removed 3 bases from V and 1 base from J, with 14 bases in between. The germline V gene encodes CDR1 SGHKS and CDR2 YYEKEE (reference sequence). CDR3 sequence reads: CASSSDSATSYNEQFF. CDR3 coding DNA: TGTGCCAGCAGCTCGGACTCCGCTACTTCCTACAATGAGCAGTTCTTC.

V is TRBV7-8 and J is TRBJ2-1, with 13 bases aligning to TRBD2. Trimming at V came to 5 bases and at J to 4 bases, leaving 11 bases not matched to a gene. The CDR3 is made up of 18 amino acids. Germline assignment: CDR1 SGHVS and CDR2 FQNEAQ. DNA of the CDR3: TGTGCCAGCAGCCGAGGCACTAGCGGGAGGGCCGGGTACAATGAGCAGTTCTTC. Translation: CASSRGTSGRAGYNEQFF.

Comments on this clone: A read error may produce the germline difference seen at one junction end. The J gene is TRBJ2-7, the V gene TRBV4-1, with 9 bases that match TRBD1. The length of the CDR3 is 12 residues. From germline, CDR1 is MGHRA and CDR2 YSYEKL. This chain's CDR3 is CASSEAGQGRHF. The CDR3 nucleotides are TGCGCCAGCAGTGAGGCCGGACAGGGGCGGCACTTC.